The 20 T cell receptor beta chains in this list originate from one sample, sequenced in a study of blood T cell repertoires in COVID-19. This table comes from immunoSEQ multiplex PCR, and its TCRdb copy is limited to in-frame clones, with some not included. There are fewer than 400,000 clones in the sample; more than 85% occur only once, and roughly 20% lies in the top ten. Sequencing input: PBMCs or T cells enriched from blood (not recorded which). The receptors here all came from a woman between 25 and 40 years old who had recovered from COVID-19.

The V gene is TRBV28, the J gene TRBJ2-1; 13 bases are shared with TRBD2. Germline trimming cut 5 bases from V and 7 bases from J; bases unmatched to any gene: 20. This CDR3 region has 20 residues. Germline V gene data show CDR1 as MDHEN and CDR2 as SYDVKM. CDR3 loop: CASSQTPGRRTSGSINEQFF. The CDR3 region has the DNA TGTGCCAGCAGTCAAACCCCGGGACGGCGGACTAGCGGGAGTATTAATGAGCAGTTCTTC.

This clone was picked up one time. This chain uses TRBV27 with TRBJ2-7, with 8 bases lining up with TRBD2. Losses at the gene ends were 2 bases for V and 2 bases for J; bases not matched to a gene: 5. The CDR3 runs 15 residues. Per germline, CDR1 MNHEY and CDR2 SMNVEV (reference sequence). The CDR3 sequence: CASSLGDGGAYEQYF. The CDR3 nucleotides read TGTGCCAGCAGTTTAGGGGACGGGGGGGCCTACGAGCAGTACTTC.

The chain uses TRBV14 and TRBJ2-7; tentative D call: TRBD1 (5 bases). CDR3 size: 16 residues. Germline CDR1 SGHDN, CDR2 FVKESK. V was pared by 4 bases and J by 6 bases, with 22 bases between. CDR3 nucleotide sequence: TGTGCCAGCAGCCCCTATACCTCACCTCTGCAGGGCGAGCAGTACTTC. Protein product: CASSPYTSPLQGEQYF.

This clone was found a few times. This chain links TRBV6-5 with TRBJ1-1, with D perhaps TRBD1 (5 bases). This CDR3 is built from 14 residues. Germline V CDR1 and CDR2: MNHEY, SVGAGI. V was pared by 7 bases and J by 4 bases, with 16 bases between. The CDR3 DNA follows: TGTGCCAGCATTAGGGGATCCGAAGGCACTGAAGCTTTCTTT. Its translation: CASIRGSEGTEAFF.

This sequence joins TRBV7-9 and TRBJ1-2; TRBD1 is a possible D gene (6 bases). Germline V CDR1 and CDR2: SEHNR, FQNEAQ (reference sequence). Trimming left V 10 bases short and J 4 bases short, with 16 bases between. The CDR3 sequence is 13 residues long. The CDR3 spells CATRRGQGYGYTF. The CDR3 DNA reads TGTGCCACCCGACGGGGACAAGGCTATGGCTACACCTTC. The whole variable domain, remainder taken from reference TRBV7-9 and TRBJ1-2, is DTGVSQNPRHKITKRGQNVTFRCDPISEHNRLYWYRQTLGQGPEFLTYFQNEAQLEKSRLLSDRFSAERPKGSFSTLEIQRTEQGDSAMYLCATRRGQGYGYTFGSGTRLTVV.

This clone was picked up one time. This chain connects TRBV12-3 or TRBV12-4 to TRBJ1-1; D gene unclear. There are 13 residues in the CDR3. Trimming shortened V by 4 bases and J by 0 bases, and 6 bases separated the two germline ends. CDR3 protein: CASSWRVNTEAFF. The CDR3 DNA is TGTGCCAGCAGTTGGAGGGTGAACACTGAAGCTTTCTTT.

The V call is TRBV20-1, the J call TRBJ2-1; possible D gene TRBD1, 5 bases. Germline lookup yields CDR1 DFQATT and CDR2 SNEGSKA (reference sequence). The CDR3 contains 11 residues. Between the trimmed V and J ends, which lost 6 bases and 4 bases, there was a span of 7 bases. The CDR3 nucleotides are TGCAGTGCCAACAGGTACAATGAGCAGTTCTTC. Protein product: CSANRYNEQFF.

V usage is TRBV12-3 or TRBV12-4 and J usage is TRBJ1-2; D is possibly TRBD1 (6 bases). CDR3 length equals 13 residues. The V end was cut by 3 bases, the J end by 3 bases, with 8 bases between. CDR3 residues: CASSLTGYYGYTF. CDR3 nucleotides: TGTGCCAGCAGTTTGACAGGCTACTATGGCTACACCTTC.

The table lists this clone with many counts. Other DNA variants within this sample encode the same CDR3. The V gene is TRBV5-1, the J gene TRBJ2-5; D is undetermined. Germline values: CDR1 SGHRS, CDR2 YFSETQ. The CDR3 has 11 residues. V lost 2 bases and J 5 bases, leaving 4 bases between the germline ends. The CDR3 DNA reads as TGCGCCAGCAGCTTTTCGGAGACCCAGTACTTC. This translates into CASSFSETQYF. Full variable domain (missing parts from reference TRBV5-1 and TRBJ2-5): KAGVTQTPRYLIKTRGQQVTLSCSPISGHRSVSWYQQTPGQGLQFLFEYFSETQRNKGNFPGRFSGRQFSNSRSEMNVSTLELGDSALYLCASSFSETQYFGPGTRLLVL.

The rearrangement links TRBV7-3 to TRBJ2-1; D possibly corresponds to TRBD2 (6 bases). Germline V gene data show CDR1 as SGHTA and CDR2 as FQGTGA. The CDR3 is made up of 13 amino acids. The V end lost 5 bases, the J end lost 7 bases, and 12 bases lay between the germline ends. The chain's CDR3 is CASSREPLNEQFF. CDR3 bases: TGTGCCAGCAGCCGGGAGCCTTTAAATGAGCAGTTCTTC.

This clone was seen more than once but under ten times. The chain couples TRBV10-3 to TRBJ1-2; TRBD1 aligns across 7 bases. The CDR3 spans 12 residues. Trimming took 5 bases from V and 8 from J; bases not matched to a gene: 5. Germline V gene lookup returns CDR1 ENHRY and CDR2 SYGVKD. The CDR3 DNA reads TGTGCCATCAGTCCACAGGGGAAGGGCTACACCTTC. Its protein is CAISPQGKGYTF.

The J gene is TRBJ2-7, the V gene TRBV6-5, with 8 bases identical to TRBD1. V gave up 6 bases and J gave up 7 bases; unmatched junction bases: 11. Germline V lookup: CDR1 MNHEY, CDR2 SVGAGI. The CDR3 contains 14 residues. The CDR3 sequence: CASSPEEGTGEQYF. CDR3 coding DNA: TGTGCCAGCAGCCCGGAGGAGGGGACAGGTGAGCAGTACTTC.

In this sample, this clone turned up a few times. The V call is TRBV4-1, the J call TRBJ1-2; TRBD1 is a possible D gene (6 bases). Germline V gives CDR1 MGHRA, CDR2 YSYEKL. V was cut by 2 bases and J by 5 bases, with 21 bases left in between. The CDR3 has 17 residues. CDR3 loop: CASSQYQVWGGGYGYTF. Written as DNA, the CDR3 is TGCGCCAGCAGCCAATACCAGGTTTGGGGGGGCGGTTATGGCTACACCTTC.

The genes are TRBV21-1 and TRBJ2-3; the table assigns TRBD2, which was not confirmed against the DNA. TRBV21-1 is marked as a pseudogene. CDR3 size: 12 residues. The CDR3 loop reads CASSDRDFAQYF. CDR3 nucleotide sequence: TGTGCCAGCAGCGACCGGGACTTTGCGCAGTATTTT.

This chain joins TRBV9 and TRBJ1-2; the D gene is possibly TRBD1 (5 bases). The CDR3 spans 12 residues. V lost 4 bases to trimming and J lost 7 bases, with 11 bases between them. CDR1 and CDR2 (germline): SGDLS, YYNGEE. CDR3 DNA: TGTGCCAGCAGCCACGTGGGGGGTGGCTACACCTTC. It encodes CASSHVGGGYTF.

The rearrangement uses TRBV4-3 and TRBJ2-7; TRBD2 agrees at 9 bases. CDR1 is LGHNA and CDR2 is YSLEER in the germline V gene. Unmatched junction bases numbered 11, after V lost 3 bases and J lost 5 bases. The CDR3 has 16 residues. DNA for the CDR3: TGCGCCAGCAGCCAGGCCAGCGGGGGGCCGGAGGACGAGCAGTACTTC. It is translated as CASSQASGGPEDEQYF.

J is TRBJ2-7 and V is TRBV7-3; the D gene is possibly TRBD2 (5 bases). This CDR3 contains 14 residues. Looked up from germline, CDR1 is SGHTA and CDR2 is FQGTGA. V lost 8 bases and J 5 bases, leaving 19 bases between the germline ends. The CDR3 sequence: CASARLERLNEQYF. CDR3 sequence (DNA): TGTGCCAGCGCCAGATTAGAGCGGCTCAACGAGCAGTACTTC.

V gene TRBV30 combines with J gene TRBJ2-3; maybe TRBD2 (7 bases). Germline-derived CDR1 and CDR2 are GTSNPN and SVGIG (reference sequence). Trimming stripped 7 bases from V and 9 bases from J, with 23 bases between. The CDR3 runs 14 residues. This CDR3 reads CASQRGGSLGTQYF. The CDR3 region has the DNA TGTGCCTCGCAAAGGGGGGGGTCCCTCGGGACGCAGTATTTT.

A word on this clone: A read error may produce the germline difference seen at one junction end. The chain uses TRBV7-7 and TRBJ2-3; TRBD2 matches 9 bases. This CDR3 has 15 residues. The germline V gene encodes CDR1 SSHAT and CDR2 FNYEAQ (reference sequence). The CDR3 DNA sequence: TGTGCTAGCAGCTTAGGGGCTAGCGGGGCCGATACGCAGTATTTT. It yields the protein CASSLGASGADTQYF. Using reference TRBV7-7 and TRBJ2-3 for the parts outside the CDR3, the full variable domain is GAGVSQSPRYKVTKRGQDVTLRCDPISSHATLYWYQQALGQGPEFLTYFNYEAQPDKSGLPSDRFSAERPEGSISTLTIQRTEQRDSAMYRCASSLGASGADTQYFGPGTRLTVL.

The genes are TRBV7-3 and TRBJ2-3; 16 bases fit TRBD2. The J segment lost 1 base and the V segment lost 5 bases, leaving 6 bases of the junction unmatched. Germline values: CDR1 SGHTA, CDR2 FQGTGA. The CDR3 loop spans 18 amino acids. The CDR3: CASSPGLAGGWGTDTQYF. The CDR3 DNA reads TGTGCCAGCAGCCCGGGACTAGCGGGGGGGTGGGGCACAGATACGCAGTATTTT.